This T cell receptor (beta chain) was documented in a study of shared clonotypes between healthy human individuals. Study in general: CD4 naive cells filled three plates per donor, CD4 memory three, CD8 naive two and CD8 memory one. General study results and limits: Between a handful of donors, naive CD4 clonotypes were shared at a level of around 5.1%. Non-shared clonotypes had lower generation probabilities than clonotypes shared by all four sorted-subset donors.

Adult Caucasians living in Nashville, Tennessee made up all of the donors. Using immunoSEQ multiplex PCR, the repertoire was profiled, and TCRdb retains in-frame clones only, with some absent. The table includes about 1.4 million clones, around 95% detected once. Worth noting for this clone: Its antigen is not identified.

CDR1 is SGHVS, CDR2 FNYEAQ, per germline. The length of the CDR3 is 15 residues. V was clipped by 5 bases and J by 7 bases; unmatched bases: 8. The sequence came from a man aged 25 to 40 in good health. The genes are TRBV7-6 and TRBJ1-4; 9 bases fit TRBD1. Sequencing used naive CD4+ T cells sorted from blood. Subset specified: CD45RA+ positively selected. The CDR3 sequence is CASSPSGTGSEKLFF. The DNA of the CDR3 is TGTGCCAGCAGCCCCTCCGGGACAGGGAGTGAAAAACTGTTTTTT. The variable domain in full, with the rest retrieved from reference TRBV7-6 and TRBJ1-4, is GAGVSQSPRYKVTKRGQDVALRCDPISGHVSLYWYRQALGQGPEFLTYFNYEAQQDKSGLPNDRFSAERPEGSISTLTIQRTEQRDSAMYRCASSPSGTGSEKLFFGSGTQLSVL.